This T cell receptor beta chain comes out of a study of blood T cell repertoires in COVID-19. About the study: Spain, Italy and the United States supplied samples that represented acute and convalescent COVID-19.

The CDR3 has 16 residues. Germline V gives CDR1 LGHNA, CDR2 YSLEER. The V and J ends lost 0 bases and 2 bases respectively, with 14 bases between them. In the original analysis: Estimation of nucleated cell counts relied on the amplification of reference gene primers. Profiled with immunoSEQ multiplex PCR; TCRdb holds only in-frame clones, not every one. Clonal size and the V and J genes are those of that table, whereas D and trimming came from the DNA. The data show over 120,000 clones, about 86% seen once. The chain carries TRBV4-3 and TRBJ2-7; perhaps TRBD2 as D (5 bases). The origin of this receptor is a woman aged 55-69 years with acute or convalescent COVID-19. The sample comprised peripheral blood. CDR3 DNA sequence: TGCGCCAGCAGCCAAGATCTTGGAGCGGAAACCTACGAGCAGTACTTC. It translates to CASSQDLGAETYEQYF.